This TCR beta chain is drawn from a study of blood T cell repertoires in COVID-19. Across the whole study: Collection of acute and convalescent COVID-19 samples took place in the United States, Italy and Spain. In each case, the material was cDNA or gDNA derived from T cells, B-cell-depleted T cells, or PBMCs.

CDR3 size: 16 residues. V lost 2 bases, J lost 1 base, and 9 bases lay in between. CDR1 and CDR2 (germline): MNHEY, SVGAGI. As processed by the authors: It was from reference gene primer amplification that nucleated cell counts were estimated. Generated by immunoSEQ multiplex PCR, the TCRdb table keeps only in-frame clones and is missing some. V and J calls plus clone size are reproduced from that table; the DNA served to infer D and trimming. The sample includes around 30,000 clones, around 87% seen only once; the top ten take roughly a tenth. The TCR originated in a man in his 60s with acute or convalescent COVID-19. Material: peripheral blood. The V call is TRBV6-5, the J call TRBJ1-6; no firm D call. Here the CDR3 reads CASSYRRESYNSPLHF. The CDR3 DNA is TGTGCCAGCAGTTACAGGAGGGAATCCTATAATTCACCCCTCCACTTT.